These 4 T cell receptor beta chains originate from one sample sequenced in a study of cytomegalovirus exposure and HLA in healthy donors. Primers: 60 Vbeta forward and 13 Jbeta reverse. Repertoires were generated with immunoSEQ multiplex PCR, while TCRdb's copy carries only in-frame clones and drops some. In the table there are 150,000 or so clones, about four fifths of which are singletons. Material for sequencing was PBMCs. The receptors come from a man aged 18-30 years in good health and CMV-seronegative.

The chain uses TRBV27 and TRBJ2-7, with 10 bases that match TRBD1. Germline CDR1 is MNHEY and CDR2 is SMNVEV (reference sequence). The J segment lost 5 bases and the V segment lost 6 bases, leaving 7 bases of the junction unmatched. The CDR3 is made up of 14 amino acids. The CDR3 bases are TGTGCCAGCAGAGACTACGGACAGGGGGACGAGCAGTACGTC. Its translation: CASRDYGQGDEQYV.

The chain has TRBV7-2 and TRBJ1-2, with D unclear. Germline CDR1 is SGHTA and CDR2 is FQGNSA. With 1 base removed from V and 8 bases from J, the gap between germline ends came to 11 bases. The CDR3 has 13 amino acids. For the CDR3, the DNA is TGTGCCAGCAGCTTAGAGAGGGTGGGGGGCTACACCTTC. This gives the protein CASSLERVGGYTF.

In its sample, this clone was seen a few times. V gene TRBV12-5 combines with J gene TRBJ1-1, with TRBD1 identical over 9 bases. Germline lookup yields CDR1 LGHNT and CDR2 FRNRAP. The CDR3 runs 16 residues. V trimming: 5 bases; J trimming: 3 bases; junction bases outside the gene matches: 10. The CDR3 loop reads CASGPGPGQGHTEAFF. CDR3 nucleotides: TGTGCTAGTGGTCCTGGTCCGGGACAGGGCCACACTGAAGCTTTCTTT.

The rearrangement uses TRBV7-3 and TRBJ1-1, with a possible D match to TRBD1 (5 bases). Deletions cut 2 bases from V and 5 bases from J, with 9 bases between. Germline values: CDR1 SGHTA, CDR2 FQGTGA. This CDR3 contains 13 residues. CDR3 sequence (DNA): TGTGCCAGCAGCTTATTTACAGGTACTGAAGCTTTCTTT. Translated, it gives CASSLFTGTEAFF.